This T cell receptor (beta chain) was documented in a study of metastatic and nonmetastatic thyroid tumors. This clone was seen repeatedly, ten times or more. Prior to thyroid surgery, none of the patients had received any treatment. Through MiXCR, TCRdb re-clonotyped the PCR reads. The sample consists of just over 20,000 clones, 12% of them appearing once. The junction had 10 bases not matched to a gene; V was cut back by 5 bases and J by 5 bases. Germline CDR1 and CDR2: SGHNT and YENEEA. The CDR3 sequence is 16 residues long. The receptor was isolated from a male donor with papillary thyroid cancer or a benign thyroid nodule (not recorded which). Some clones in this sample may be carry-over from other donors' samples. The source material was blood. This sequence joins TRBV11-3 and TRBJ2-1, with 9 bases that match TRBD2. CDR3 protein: CASSLGVASGNNEQFF. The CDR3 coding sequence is TGTGCCAGCAGCCTAGGGGTGGCTAGCGGGAACAATGAGCAGTTCTTC.